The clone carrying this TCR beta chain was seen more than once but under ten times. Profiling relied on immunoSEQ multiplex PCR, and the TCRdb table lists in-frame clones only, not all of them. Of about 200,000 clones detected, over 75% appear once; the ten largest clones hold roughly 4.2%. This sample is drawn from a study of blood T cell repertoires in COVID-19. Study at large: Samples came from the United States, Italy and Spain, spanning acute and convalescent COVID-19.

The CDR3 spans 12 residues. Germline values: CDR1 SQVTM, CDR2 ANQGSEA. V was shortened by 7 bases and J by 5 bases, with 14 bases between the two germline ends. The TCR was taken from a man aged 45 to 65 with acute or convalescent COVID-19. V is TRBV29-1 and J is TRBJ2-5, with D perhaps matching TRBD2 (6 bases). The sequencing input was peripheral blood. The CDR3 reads CSGGDVGETQYF. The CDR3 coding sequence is TGCAGCGGCGGGGATGTCGGGGAGACCCAGTACTTC.